This is a list of T cell receptor beta chains from one sample in a study of blood T cell repertoires in COVID-19. The assay was immunoSEQ multiplex PCR, and TCRdb's table has in-frame clones only and misses some. Found here are fewer than 100,000 clones, 82% of them singletons; the top ten hold under 35%. The sample comprised peripheral blood. These receptor sequences come from a human donor in a cohort sampled during active COVID-19. Both conserved end residues are part of each CDR3. D genes are given only for firm matches. Some rows have no size entry. The others give once, few or many, or a class for an expanded clone.

d_gene: -
j_gene: TRBJ2-3
abundance: -
v_gene: TRBV28
CDR3nt: TGTGCCAGCAGTCCCCAAGGGGCGGATACGCAGTATTTT
CDR3aa: CASSPQGADTQYF

d_gene: -
j_gene: TRBJ1-4
abundance: -
v_gene: TRBV21-1
CDR3nt: TGTGCCAGCAGCAAAGGAGCAGGTGAAAAACTGTTTTTT
CDR3aa: CASSKGAGEKLFF

d_gene: TRBD1
j_gene: TRBJ2-7
abundance: -
v_gene: TRBV6-5
CDR3nt: TGTGCCAGCAGTTCCGGAGGACAGGGAAATCACGAGCAGTACTTC
CDR3aa: CASSSGGQGNHEQYF

d_gene: TRBD2
j_gene: TRBJ2-3
abundance: -
v_gene: TRBV9
CDR3nt: TGTGCCAGCAGCGTAGTAAGCGGGGGGGCTAGCACAGATACGCAGTATTTT
CDR3aa: CASSVVSGGASTDTQYF

d_gene: -
j_gene: TRBJ1-5
abundance: once
v_gene: TRBV2
CDR3nt: TGTGCCAGCAGTGAATCAGGGTGGCAGCCCCAGCATTTT
CDR3aa: CASSESGWQPQHF

d_gene: TRBD1
j_gene: TRBJ1-6
abundance: -
v_gene: TRBV7-9
CDR3nt: TGTGCCAGCAACCGGGACAGCTTCAATTCACCCCTCCACTTT
CDR3aa: CASNRDSFNSPLHF

d_gene: -
j_gene: TRBJ1-1
abundance: -
v_gene: TRBV28
CDR3nt: TGTGCCAGCAGTTTCTCGGGGAACACTGAAGCTTTCTTT
CDR3aa: CASSFSGNTEAFF

d_gene: -
j_gene: TRBJ1-2
abundance: -
v_gene: TRBV3-1/TRBV3-2
CDR3nt: TGTGCCAGCAGCCATGGACATTGGGGCTACACCTTC
CDR3aa: CASSHGHWGYTF

d_gene: TRBD1
j_gene: TRBJ2-2
abundance: -
v_gene: TRBV4-1
CDR3nt: TGCGCCAGCAGCCAAGAAGGGACAGCTTTCGCCATCGGGGAGCTGTTTTTT
CDR3aa: CASSQEGTAFAIGELFF

d_gene: -
j_gene: TRBJ2-1
abundance: -
v_gene: TRBV21-1
CDR3nt: TGTGCCAGCAGCAAATTGGGGGGGCGGAATGAGCAGTTCTTC
CDR3aa: CASSKLGGRNEQFF

d_gene: -
j_gene: TRBJ1-6
abundance: -
v_gene: TRBV12-5
CDR3nt: TGTGCTAGTGGTTTGGTACCGGGGGGGTCACCCCTCCACTTT
CDR3aa: CASGLVPGGSPLHF

d_gene: -
j_gene: TRBJ1-5
abundance: -
v_gene: TRBV27
CDR3nt: TGTGCCAGCAGCCCCAAGGGGGTAAGCAATCAGCCCCAGCATTTT
CDR3aa: CASSPKGVSNQPQHF

d_gene: -
j_gene: TRBJ2-4
abundance: -
v_gene: TRBV7-9
CDR3nt: TGTGCCAGCAGCCCCCCCCTAGCCAAAAACATTCAGTACTTC
CDR3aa: CASSPPLAKNIQYF

d_gene: -
j_gene: TRBJ1-3
abundance: -
v_gene: TRBV5-1
CDR3nt: TGCGCCAGCAGCTTGGGTATCGGACAGCTCTCTGGAAACACCATATATTTT
CDR3aa: CASSLGIGQLSGNTIYF

d_gene: -
j_gene: TRBJ2-7
abundance: -
v_gene: TRBV6-5
CDR3nt: TGTGCCAGCAGATGGGACTTAACCGAGCAGTACTTC
CDR3aa: CASRWDLTEQYF

d_gene: -
j_gene: TRBJ2-3
abundance: -
v_gene: TRBV6-5
CDR3nt: TGTGCCAGCAGTTACCGGCGGGGAACCACAGATACGCAGTATTTT
CDR3aa: CASSYRRGTTDTQYF

d_gene: TRBD1
j_gene: TRBJ1-4
abundance: -
v_gene: TRBV18
CDR3nt: TGTGCCAGCTCATCTTCCGGACAGGGCGACGAAAAACTGTTTTTT
CDR3aa: CASSSSGQGDEKLFF

d_gene: TRBD1
j_gene: TRBJ2-2
abundance: -
v_gene: TRBV5-1
CDR3nt: TGCGCCAGCAGCACGCAGGGGGCTGACACCGGGGAGCTGTTTTTT
CDR3aa: CASSTQGADTGELFF

d_gene: TRBD2
j_gene: TRBJ2-1
abundance: -
v_gene: TRBV7-2
CDR3nt: TGTGCCAGCAGCGAGACTAGCGGGGTTGACAATGAGCAGTTCTTC
CDR3aa: CASSETSGVDNEQFF

d_gene: -
j_gene: TRBJ1-1
abundance: -
v_gene: TRBV5-5
CDR3nt: TGTGCCAGCAGCTTGGTGGGGGCTATGAACACTGAAGCTTTCTTT
CDR3aa: CASSLVGAMNTEAFF

d_gene: TRBD2
j_gene: TRBJ2-1
abundance: -
v_gene: TRBV7-8
CDR3nt: TGTGCCAGCAGCTGGGGACTAGCTAATGAGCAGTTCTTC
CDR3aa: CASSWGLANEQFF

d_gene: TRBD1
j_gene: TRBJ1-2
abundance: -
v_gene: TRBV7-3
CDR3nt: TGTGCCAGCAGCCCTGGACAGGGAGATGGCTACACCTTC
CDR3aa: CASSPGQGDGYTF

d_gene: -
j_gene: TRBJ1-1
abundance: -
v_gene: TRBV6-5
CDR3nt: TGTGCCAGCACCCAATTTAGAGGGGGTGGCACTGAAGCTTTCTTT
CDR3aa: CASTQFRGGGTEAFF

d_gene: -
j_gene: TRBJ2-1
abundance: once
v_gene: TRBV18
CDR3nt: TGTGCCAGCTCACCACCGTCGGACATCTACAATGAGCAGTTCTTC
CDR3aa: CASSPPSDIYNEQFF

d_gene: -
j_gene: TRBJ1-3
abundance: -
v_gene: TRBV5-1
CDR3nt: TGCGCCAGCAGCCCCTCGGGCTCTGGAAACACCATATATTTT
CDR3aa: CASSPSGSGNTIYF

d_gene: TRBD1
j_gene: TRBJ1-1
abundance: once
v_gene: TRBV6-5
CDR3nt: TGTGCCAGCAGTCCCCGACAGGGGCGCACTGAAGCTTTCTTT
CDR3aa: CASSPRQGRTEAFF

d_gene: TRBD1
j_gene: TRBJ1-6
abundance: -
v_gene: TRBV5-1
CDR3nt: TGCGCCAGCAGCTTCACAGGGGCGCCTCGCAATTCACCCCTCCACTTT
CDR3aa: CASSFTGAPRNSPLHF

d_gene: -
j_gene: TRBJ1-1
abundance: -
v_gene: TRBV5-6
CDR3nt: TGTGCCAGCAGCTCACAAGGGGGCACTGAAGCTTTCTTT
CDR3aa: CASSSQGGTEAFF

d_gene: -
j_gene: TRBJ2-5
abundance: once
v_gene: TRBV5-1
CDR3nt: TGCGCCAGCAGCGCCCTAGAAAAAGAGACCCAGTACTTC
CDR3aa: CASSALEKETQYF

d_gene: -
j_gene: TRBJ1-3
abundance: -
v_gene: TRBV15
CDR3nt: TGTGCCACCAGCAGAGATGAGGGATCTTACTCTGGAAACACCATATATTTT
CDR3aa: CATSRDEGSYSGNTIYF

d_gene: -
j_gene: TRBJ1-6
abundance: once
v_gene: TRBV19
CDR3nt: TGTGCCAGCCACCGACGTGGGAGCTCCTATAATTCACCCCTCCACTTT
CDR3aa: CASHRRGSSYNSPLHF

d_gene: -
j_gene: TRBJ1-2
abundance: many
v_gene: TRBV2
CDR3nt: TGTGCCAGCAGCCCAGGGATGAATGGCTACACCTTC
CDR3aa: CASSPGMNGYTF

d_gene: -
j_gene: TRBJ2-3
abundance: once
v_gene: TRBV7-8
CDR3nt: TGTGCCAGCAGCCCAAAGCAAGATACGCAGTATTTT
CDR3aa: CASSPKQDTQYF

d_gene: -
j_gene: TRBJ2-1
abundance: -
v_gene: TRBV19
CDR3nt: TGTGCCAGCAACTCCGAGGCCCCTTACAATGAGCAGTTCTTC
CDR3aa: CASNSEAPYNEQFF

d_gene: -
j_gene: TRBJ1-5
abundance: -
v_gene: TRBV18
CDR3nt: TGTGCCAGCCGAGGCCAGGGAAGCAATCAGCCCCAGCATTTT
CDR3aa: CASRGQGSNQPQHF

d_gene: -
j_gene: TRBJ2-3
abundance: -
v_gene: TRBV28
CDR3nt: TGTGCCAGCAGCATCGGGGTCGGTGGGGATACGCAGTATTTT
CDR3aa: CASSIGVGGDTQYF

d_gene: TRBD2
j_gene: TRBJ2-2
abundance: -
v_gene: TRBV12-3/TRBV12-4
CDR3nt: TGTGCCAGCAGCCCTGGACTAGGCAGGTTGTTTTTT
CDR3aa: CASSPGLGRLFF

d_gene: -
j_gene: TRBJ1-5
abundance: few
v_gene: TRBV12-2
CDR3nt: TGTGCAAGTCGCCATCCGGGGGGGACAGGGGGCCATCAGCCCCAGCATTTT
CDR3aa: CASRHPGGTGGHQPQHF

d_gene: -
j_gene: TRBJ1-5
abundance: -
v_gene: TRBV7-8
CDR3nt: TGTGCCAGCAGCTTAGGGGCAGGGCTTCAGCCCCAGCATTTT
CDR3aa: CASSLGAGLQPQHF

d_gene: -
j_gene: TRBJ2-7
abundance: -
v_gene: TRBV25-1
CDR3nt: TGTGCCAGCAGTGAAACAGGGTACCGGATAGACGAGCAGTACTTC
CDR3aa: CASSETGYRIDEQYF

d_gene: -
j_gene: TRBJ2-7
abundance: -
v_gene: TRBV7-8
CDR3nt: TGTGCCAGCAGCCCGAGGGCCCTCTACGAGCAGTACTTC
CDR3aa: CASSPRALYEQYF

d_gene: TRBD1
j_gene: TRBJ2-4
abundance: -
v_gene: TRBV6-6
CDR3nt: TGTGCCAGTGGACAGGGTCAAAACATTCAGTACTTC
CDR3aa: CASGQGQNIQYF

d_gene: -
j_gene: TRBJ1-1
abundance: many
v_gene: TRBV25-1
CDR3nt: TGTGCCAGCAGTGAATCTACCAAAGTGGACAGCTTT
CDR3aa: CASSESTKVDSF

d_gene: -
j_gene: TRBJ1-5
abundance: -
v_gene: TRBV6-6
CDR3nt: TGTGCCAGCAGGTCGCCGGGGTATAGCAATCAGCCCCAGCATTTT
CDR3aa: CASRSPGYSNQPQHF

d_gene: TRBD1
j_gene: TRBJ2-5
abundance: once
v_gene: TRBV11-1
CDR3nt: TGTGCCAGCAGCTTAGTGGGTGACAGGGGTGACGAGACCCAGTACTTC
CDR3aa: CASSLVGDRGDETQYF

d_gene: -
j_gene: TRBJ2-7
abundance: -
v_gene: TRBV4-1
CDR3nt: TGCGCCAGCAGCCCCATTTTGTCTAGCGAGAACGAGCAGTACTTC
CDR3aa: CASSPILSSENEQYF

d_gene: TRBD1
j_gene: TRBJ1-4
abundance: few
v_gene: TRBV5-1
CDR3nt: TGCGCCAGCAGCTTGGGGGGACAGTCTAATGAAAAACTGTTTTTT
CDR3aa: CASSLGGQSNEKLFF

d_gene: TRBD1
j_gene: TRBJ1-2
abundance: few
v_gene: TRBV28
CDR3nt: TGTGCCAGCAGTCAGCCCAGACAGGGCCTTGGAGGCTACACCTTC
CDR3aa: CASSQPRQGLGGYTF

d_gene: TRBD1
j_gene: TRBJ2-3
abundance: few
v_gene: TRBV5-5
CDR3nt: TGTGCCAGCAGCCGTGGGACAGGGGCGTCGGGCACAGATACGCAGTATTTT
CDR3aa: CASSRGTGASGTDTQYF

d_gene: TRBD1
j_gene: TRBJ1-5
abundance: once
v_gene: TRBV6-6
CDR3nt: TGTGCCAGCAGTTACCTTTGGGACAGGGGCAATCAGCCCCAGCATTTT
CDR3aa: CASSYLWDRGNQPQHF

d_gene: -
j_gene: TRBJ1-5
abundance: -
v_gene: TRBV6-5
CDR3nt: TGTGCCAGCAGGACCGCAGCGAGGCAGCCCCAGCATTTT
CDR3aa: CASRTAARQPQHF

d_gene: TRBD2
j_gene: TRBJ2-1
abundance: -
v_gene: TRBV5-4
CDR3nt: TGTGCCAGCCATCCAATAGCGGGGGGGCCACATGAGCAGTTCTTC
CDR3aa: CASHPIAGGPHEQFF

d_gene: -
j_gene: TRBJ2-3
abundance: -
v_gene: TRBV24-1
CDR3nt: TGTGCCACCAGTGTGGGTAGCGGCAGCACAGATACGCAGTATTTT
CDR3aa: CATSVGSGSTDTQYF

d_gene: -
j_gene: TRBJ2-7
abundance: -
v_gene: TRBV5-1
CDR3nt: TGCGCCAGCAGCTTGGATGCGGGTCAGGCGGGGGAGCAGTACTTC
CDR3aa: CASSLDAGQAGEQYF

d_gene: -
j_gene: TRBJ2-1
abundance: -
v_gene: TRBV7-3
CDR3nt: TGTGCCAGCAGCTCCACGGGGGGCCCCAATGAGCAGTTCTTC
CDR3aa: CASSSTGGPNEQFF

d_gene: TRBD1
j_gene: TRBJ1-5
abundance: -
v_gene: TRBV5-6
CDR3nt: TGTGCCAGCAGTCGGACAGGGGGTGGCAATCAGCCCCAGCATTTT
CDR3aa: CASSRTGGGNQPQHF

d_gene: TRBD1
j_gene: TRBJ1-2
abundance: -
v_gene: TRBV7-9
CDR3nt: TGTGCCAGCAGCTCCACCGGGGACAGCGGCTATGGCTACACCTTC
CDR3aa: CASSSTGDSGYGYTF